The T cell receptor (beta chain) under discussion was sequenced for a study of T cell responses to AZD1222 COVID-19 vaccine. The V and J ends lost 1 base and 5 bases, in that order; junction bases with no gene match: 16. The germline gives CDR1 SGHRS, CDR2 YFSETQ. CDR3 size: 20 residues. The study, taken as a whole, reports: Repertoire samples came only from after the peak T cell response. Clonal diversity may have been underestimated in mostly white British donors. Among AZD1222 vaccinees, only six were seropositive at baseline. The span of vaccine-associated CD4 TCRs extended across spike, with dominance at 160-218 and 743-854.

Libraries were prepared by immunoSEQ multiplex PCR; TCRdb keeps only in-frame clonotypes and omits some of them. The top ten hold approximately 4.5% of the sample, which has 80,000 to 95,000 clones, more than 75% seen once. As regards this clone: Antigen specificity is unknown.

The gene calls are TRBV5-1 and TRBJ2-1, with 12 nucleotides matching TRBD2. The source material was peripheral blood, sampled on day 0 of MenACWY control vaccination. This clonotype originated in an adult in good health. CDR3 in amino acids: CASSLTRQGVLAGGNNEQFF. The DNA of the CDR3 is TGCGCCAGCAGCTTGACGAGACAGGGGGTTCTAGCGGGAGGGAACAATGAGCAGTTCTTC. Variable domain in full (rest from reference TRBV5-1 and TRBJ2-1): KAGVTQTPRYLIKTRGQQVTLSCSPISGHRSVSWYQQTPGQGLQFLFEYFSETQRNKGNFPGRFSGRQFSNSRSEMNVSTLELGDSALYLCASSLTRQGVLAGGNNEQFFGPGTRLTVL.